These 32 T cell receptor beta chains originate from one sample sequenced in a study of blood T cell repertoires in COVID-19. Assay used: immunoSEQ multiplex PCR; TCRdb lists only in-frame clones, some missing. The sample has approximately 220,000 clones; about 86% are singletons. The specimen was PBMCs or T cells enriched from blood (not recorded which). These receptors originate from a woman aged 40 to 50 with acute COVID-19.

This clone was seen a handful of times. The chain joins TRBV7-3 to TRBJ1-1, with D hard to call. The V end was cut by 0 bases, the J end by 1 base, with 6 bases between. CDR3 length equals 14 residues. Germline-derived CDR1 and CDR2 are SGHTA and FQGTGA. In DNA, the CDR3 is TGTGCCAGCAGCTTAACTCCAGGGAACACTGAAGCTTTCTTT. Translation gives CASSLTPGNTEAFF.

The gene calls are TRBV3-1 (or the pseudogene TRBV3-2) and TRBJ2-1, with TRBD2 as a possible D gene (7 bases). The CDR3 has 12 residues. V shed 8 bases and J shed 7 bases, with 12 bases lying between them. Germline V gives CDR1 LGHDT, CDR2 YNNKEL (reference sequence). The CDR3: CASQRGGNEQFF. CDR3 coding DNA: TGTGCCAGCCAAAGGGGGGGGAATGAGCAGTTCTTC.

The gene calls are TRBV12-3 or TRBV12-4 and TRBJ1-6; 7 nucleotides align to TRBD1. There are 12 residues in the CDR3. After removal of 4 bases from V and 11 bases from J, the junction contained 2 bases not matched to a gene. This CDR3 is CASSSRGPPLHF. The CDR3 DNA sequence: TGTGCCAGCAGTTCGAGGGGGCCACCCCTCCACTTT.

The DNA of the CDR3 is TGTGCCACCGCGCAAGCCGGTTTCACTGAAGCTTTCTTT. This sequence encodes CATAQAGFTEAFF. The chain links TRBV24-1 to TRBJ1-1; D unresolved. This CDR3 region has 13 residues. CDR1 and CDR2 (germline): KGHDR, SFDVKD. V was cut by 9 bases and J by 4 bases, with 14 bases left in between.

The V and J genes are TRBV11-2 and TRBJ1-2; 9 positions match TRBD1. The J segment lost 8 bases and the V segment lost 5 bases, leaving 9 bases of the junction unmatched. In germline, CDR1 is SGHAT, CDR2 FQNNGV. The CDR3 runs 14 residues. The CDR3: CASSITGGAVGYTF. CDR3 coding DNA: TGTGCCAGCAGCATCACAGGGGGCGCGGTCGGCTACACCTTC.

Here the CDR3 DNA reads TGCGCCAGCAGTAGGGACAGGGGTATAAATGGCTACACCTTC. It codes for CASSRDRGINGYTF. The chain combines TRBV10-2 with TRBJ1-2; TRBD1 agrees at 10 bases. V lost 5 bases and J lost 6; bases outside the gene matches: 6. Germline-derived CDR1 and CDR2 are WSHSY and SAAADI. The CDR3 is 14 residues long.

This clone turned up a few times. The chain joins TRBV28 to TRBJ2-1; the D is unclear. Looked up from germline, CDR1 is MDHEN and CDR2 is SYDVKM. This CDR3 spans 13 amino acids. V gave up 1 base and J gave up 10 bases, with 11 bases separating them. The CDR3 sequence is CASSLLRLREQFF. The CDR3 nucleotides read TGTGCCAGCAGTTTATTGAGGTTAAGGGAGCAGTTCTTC.

The CDR3 spells CASSYDRGGNTEAFF. DNA for the CDR3: TGTGCCAGCAGTTACGACAGGGGAGGAAACACTGAAGCTTTCTTT. The chain joins TRBV6-5 to TRBJ1-1; 8 bases fit TRBD1. Germline V CDR1 and CDR2: MNHEY, SVGAGI. The trim removed 2 bases at V and 2 bases at J, leaving 4 bases unmatched. The CDR3 has 15 amino acids.

The chain combines TRBV19 with TRBJ2-1, with TRBD2 identical over 7 bases. CDR1 and CDR2 from the germline V gene are LNHDA and SQIVND (reference sequence). The CDR3 has 16 amino acids. Trimming removed 5 bases from V and 1 base from J; junction bases left unmatched: 8. This CDR3 reads CASSGTGGNSYNEQFF. For the CDR3, the DNA is TGTGCCAGTAGTGGGACGGGGGGAAATTCCTACAATGAGCAGTTCTTC.

The genes are TRBV24-1 and TRBJ1-2; 7 nucleotides line up with TRBD1. The CDR3 contains 12 residues. The V and J ends lost 6 bases and 8 bases, in that order; junction bases with no gene match: 5. Germline V gene data show CDR1 as KGHDR and CDR2 as SFDVKD. The CDR3 coding sequence is TGTGCCACCAGTCGACAGGGAGAAGGCTACACCTTC. It translates to CATSRQGEGYTF.

The J gene is TRBJ2-6, the V gene TRBV4-1, with D possibly being TRBD1 (5 bases). The CDR3 is 18 residues long. Trimming cost V 0 bases and J 0 bases, with 12 bases left between them. Germline loops: CDR1 MGHRA, CDR2 YSYEKL. Written as DNA, the CDR3 is TGCGCCAGCAGCCAAGAGGCAGGGTTAAACTCTGGGGCCAACGTCCTGACTTTC. It encodes CASSQEAGLNSGANVLTF.

The chain recombines TRBV9 with TRBJ2-1, with D perhaps TRBD2 (6 bases). The germline CDR1 and CDR2 sequences are SGDLS and YYNGEE. CDR3 length: 14 amino acids. V gave up 5 bases and J gave up 8 bases, with 17 bases separating them. CDR3 in amino acids: CASSAGLPPHEQFF. DNA for the CDR3: TGTGCCAGCAGTGCGGGACTTCCCCCCCATGAGCAGTTCTTC. Filled out from reference TRBV9 and TRBJ2-1, the complete variable domain reads DSGVTQTPKHLITATGQRVTLRCSPRSGDLSVYWYQQSLDQGLQFLIQYYNGEERAKGNILERFSAQQFPDLHSELNLSSLELGDSALYFCASSAGLPPHEQFFGPGTRLTVL.

This sequence joins TRBV29-1 and TRBJ1-2; weak D call: TRBD1 (6 bases). Looked up from germline, CDR1 is SQVTM and CDR2 is ANQGSEA. Trimming pared 7 bases from V and 6 bases from J, leaving 12 bases between. The CDR3 spans 11 residues. The CDR3 coding sequence is TGCAGCGCCCAGGGGAGGGATGGCTACACCTTC. As protein: CSAQGRDGYTF. Full variable domain (outside the CDR3, taken from reference TRBV29-1 and TRBJ1-2): SAVISQKPSRDICQRGTSLTIQCQVDSQVTMMFWYRQQPGQSLTLIATANQGSEATYESGFVIDKFPISRPNLTFSTLTVSNMSPEDSSIYLCSAQGRDGYTFGSGTRLTVV.

This clone has just a few counts. The V and J genes are TRBV6-2 or TRBV6-3 and TRBJ2-5, with TRBD1 matching over 10 bases. The CDR3 spans 16 residues. After removal of 5 bases from V and 2 bases from J, the junction contained 8 bases not matched to a gene. Germline CDR1 and CDR2: MNHEY and SVGEGT. Here the CDR3 reads CASSTRQGADQETQYF. The DNA for the CDR3 is TGTGCCAGCAGTACTAGACAGGGGGCTGATCAAGAGACCCAGTACTTC.

Written as DNA, the CDR3 is TGTGCCAGCAGCCCGGGGACAGGGGGCCAAGAGACCCAGTACTTC. Translating gives CASSPGTGGQETQYF. The chain links TRBV11-2 to TRBJ2-5, with 11 bases matching TRBD1. The length of the CDR3 is 15 residues. CDR1 is SGHAT, CDR2 FQNNGV, per germline. V shed 5 bases and J 1 base; nucleotides not matched to a gene: 3.

V gene TRBV19 combines with J gene TRBJ2-1; tentatively, D is TRBD2 (6 bases). V shed 3 bases and J shed 5 bases, with 14 bases lying between them. The germline V gene encodes CDR1 LNHDA and CDR2 SQIVND (reference sequence). This CDR3 region has 15 residues. The CDR3 bases are TGTGCCAGTAGTATGGGGGGTGCGGGTGACAATGAGCAGTTCTTC. It translates to CASSMGGAGDNEQFF.

The V call is TRBV7-3, the J call TRBJ1-5; possibly TRBD1 for D (5 bases). Trimming cost V 2 bases and J 6 bases, with 11 bases left between them. This CDR3 has 14 amino acids. Germline V gene lookup returns CDR1 SGHTA and CDR2 FQGTGA. The CDR3 region is CASSLDGAAQPQHF. As DNA, the CDR3 is TGTGCCAGCAGCTTAGATGGGGCAGCTCAGCCCCAGCATTTT.

CDR3: CATSDLPSGVYEQYF. In nucleotides, the CDR3 is TGTGCCACCAGTGATTTGCCTAGCGGAGTCTACGAGCAGTACTTC. V gene TRBV24-1 combines with J gene TRBJ2-7, with 7 nucleotides matching TRBD2. The germline gives CDR1 KGHDR, CDR2 SFDVKD. V was clipped by 0 bases and J by 3 bases; unmatched bases: 4. The CDR3 length is 15 residues.

The CDR3 loop is CASSNVAGRNQPQHF. The CDR3 region has the DNA TGTGCCAGTAGCAACGTGGCGGGACGCAATCAGCCCCAGCATTTT. The chain uses TRBV19 and TRBJ1-5; D might be TRBD1 (5 bases). This CDR3 has 15 amino acids. Germline V lookup: CDR1 LNHDA, CDR2 SQIVND (reference sequence). V was trimmed by 6 bases and J by 2 bases, leaving 14 bases between them.

The chain is built from TRBV14 and TRBJ2-7; D call uncertain. Trimming pared 1 base from V and 6 bases from J, leaving 16 bases between. CDR3 length: 15 amino acids. Germline V gene data show CDR1 as SGHDN and CDR2 as FVKESK. CDR3 region: CASSQGRRGSSEQYF. The CDR3 bases are TGTGCCAGCAGCCAAGGACGGAGAGGATCTAGCGAGCAGTACTTC. The full variable domain, completed using reference TRBV14 and TRBJ2-7, is EAGVTQFPSHSVIEKGQTVTLRCDPISGHDNLYWYRRVMGKEIKFLLHFVKESKQDESGMPNNRFLAERTGGTYSTLKVQPAELEDSGVYFCASSQGRRGSSEQYFGPGTRLTVT.

This clone was seen only once. The genes are TRBV18 and TRBJ1-6; TRBD1 agrees at 11 bases. The V gene end was trimmed by 4 bases and the J gene end by 10 bases; junction bases not matched to a gene: 3. Germline lookup yields CDR1 KGHSH and CDR2 LQKENI. This CDR3 contains 14 residues. The CDR3: CASSLDRGLSPLHF. The CDR3 DNA sequence: TGTGCCAGCTCACTGGACAGGGGGCTGTCACCCCTCCACTTT.

The chain recombines TRBV4-3 with TRBJ1-6; 7 bases line up with TRBD1. V shed 4 bases and J 6 bases; nucleotides not matched to a gene: 9. Per the germline V gene, CDR1 is LGHNA and CDR2 is YSLEER. The CDR3 covers 16 residues. The CDR3 region has the DNA TGCGCCAGCAGCCTTCAATCAGGGGGGATTAATTCACCCCTCCACTTT. Amino acid sequence: CASSLQSGGINSPLHF.

The chain is built from TRBV12-3 or TRBV12-4 and TRBJ2-3, with D unresolved. V was cut by 5 bases and J by 6 bases, with 6 bases left in between. The CDR3 runs to 11 residues. CDR3 residues: CASSTLDTQYF. The CDR3 DNA reads TGTGCCAGCAGTACTCTGGATACGCAGTATTTT.

The chain couples TRBV12-3 or TRBV12-4 to TRBJ2-5, with D tentatively TRBD2 (6 bases). Trimming stripped 3 bases from V and 7 bases from J, with 6 bases between. The CDR3 is made up of 11 amino acids. CDR3 protein: CASSLGGTQYF. CDR3 nucleotide sequence: TGTGCCAGCAGTTTGGGGGGGACCCAGTACTTC.

The chain has TRBV29-1 and TRBJ1-1; D uncertain. Trimming shortened V by 0 bases and J by 6 bases, and 8 bases separated the two germline ends. CDR1 is SQVTM, CDR2 ANQGSEA, per germline. CDR3 size: 12 residues. CDR3 residues: CSVEEAGPEAFF. The CDR3 region has the DNA TGCAGCGTTGAAGAGGCGGGTCCTGAAGCTTTCTTT.

This clone was seen a single time. The J gene is TRBJ2-1, the V gene TRBV5-5, with 10 bases matching TRBD2. The CDR3 consists of 16 residues. J was trimmed by 2 bases and V by 9 bases; bases with no gene match: 11. CDR1 and CDR2 from the germline V gene are SGHKS and YYEKEE (reference sequence). CDR3: CANRYIAGGPYNEQFF. The CDR3, as DNA: TGTGCCAACAGGTATATAGCGGGAGGACCCTACAATGAGCAGTTCTTC.

In its sample, this clone was seen once. J is TRBJ2-7 and V is TRBV7-8; maybe TRBD1 (6 bases). V was clipped by 5 bases and J by 4 bases, with 18 bases between them. Germline V gives CDR1 SGHVS, CDR2 FQNEAQ. CDR3 length equals 15 residues. CDR3 nucleotide sequence: TGTGCCAGCAGCGAATACCCCGGGACAAATTACGAGCAGTACTTC. It encodes CASSEYPGTNYEQYF.

The V call is TRBV11-2, the J call TRBJ2-1; TRBD1 might be the D (6 bases). This CDR3 is built from 16 residues. From germline, CDR1 is SGHAT and CDR2 FQNNGV. Trimming removed 5 bases from V and 0 bases from J, with 14 bases in between. This chain's CDR3 is CASSTLQGNSYNEQFF. CDR3 nucleotides: TGTGCCAGCAGCACCTTGCAGGGGAACTCCTACAATGAGCAGTTCTTC.

The chain joins TRBV7-2 to TRBJ1-2, with 8 nucleotides matching TRBD1. Germline-derived CDR1 and CDR2 are SGHTA and FQGNSA. There are 14 residues in the CDR3. Losses at the gene ends were 6 bases for V and 5 bases for J; bases not matched to a gene: 8. The CDR3 is CASSVDRALYGYTF. The CDR3 DNA follows: TGTGCCAGCAGTGTGGACAGGGCGTTGTATGGCTACACCTTC.

This clone was counted only a few times. The chain has TRBV4-1 and TRBJ2-3; D is possibly TRBD2 (6 bases). This CDR3 spans 13 amino acids. V was trimmed by 4 bases and J by 1 base, leaving 6 bases between them. Germline assignment: CDR1 MGHRA and CDR2 YSYEKL. CDR3: CASSRGGTDTQYF. CDR3 nucleotide sequence: TGCGCCAGCAGCCGGGGGGGCACAGATACGCAGTATTTT.

This clone was seen a few times. The rearrangement uses TRBV4-3 and TRBJ2-7, with D possibly being TRBD2 (5 bases). Germline CDR1 is LGHNA and CDR2 is YSLEER. The ends were cut back, 1 base at V and 5 bases at J, with 27 bases in the middle. The CDR3 totals 19 residues. CDR3 nucleotides: TGCGCCAGCAGCCAAGGAATTTCGTGGCGGGTCGACCCGCACCACGAGCAGTACTTC. This sequence encodes CASSQGISWRVDPHHEQYF.

J is TRBJ1-4 and V is TRBV2, with D unclear. The CDR3 contains 13 residues. Between the trimmed V and J ends, which lost 6 bases and 7 bases, there was a span of 12 bases. Germline V lookup: CDR1 SNHLY, CDR2 FYNNEI. CDR3 region: CASRLGLTEKLFF. The CDR3, as DNA: TGTGCCAGCAGACTAGGACTTACTGAAAAACTGTTTTTT.